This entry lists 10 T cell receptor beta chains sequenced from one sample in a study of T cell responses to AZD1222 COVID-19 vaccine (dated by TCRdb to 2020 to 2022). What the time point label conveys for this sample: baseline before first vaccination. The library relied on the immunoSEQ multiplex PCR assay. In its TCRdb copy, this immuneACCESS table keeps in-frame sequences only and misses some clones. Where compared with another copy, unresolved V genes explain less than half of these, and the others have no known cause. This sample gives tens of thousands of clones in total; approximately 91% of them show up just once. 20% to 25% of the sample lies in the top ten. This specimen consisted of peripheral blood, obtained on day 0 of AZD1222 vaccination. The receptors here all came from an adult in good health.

The CDR3, as DNA: TGTGCCAGCAGTGCCGCGAACATTCAGTACTTC. It yields the protein CASSAANIQYF. This chain connects TRBV28 to TRBJ2-4; the D is unclear. The V gene's germline CDR1 is MDHEN and CDR2 SYDVKM. This CDR3 comprises 11 residues. V shed 5 bases and J shed 7 bases, with 6 bases lying between them.

The CDR3 here is CAWSSGGGAGELFF. The CDR3 nucleotides are TGTGCCTGGAGTTCAGGGGGCGGGGCCGGGGAGCTGTTTTTT. The V call is TRBV30, the J call TRBJ2-2; 8 bases match TRBD1. This CDR3 has 14 amino acids. The germline gives CDR1 GTSNPN, CDR2 SVGIG (reference sequence). J gave up 6 bases and V 2 bases, and 5 bases lay outside the gene matches.

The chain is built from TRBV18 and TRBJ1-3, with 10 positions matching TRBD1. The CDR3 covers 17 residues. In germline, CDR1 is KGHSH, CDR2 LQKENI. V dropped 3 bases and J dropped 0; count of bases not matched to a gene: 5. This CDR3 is CASSPGQGQSSGNTIYF. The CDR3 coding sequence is TGTGCCAGCTCACCGGGACAGGGGCAATCCTCTGGAAACACCATATATTTT. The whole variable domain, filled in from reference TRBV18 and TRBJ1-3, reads NAGVMQNPRHLVRRRGQEARLRCSPMKGHSHVYWYRQLPEEGLKFMVYLQKENIIDESGMPKERFSAEFPKEGPSILRIQQVVRGDSAAYFCASSPGQGQSSGNTIYFGEGSWLTVV.

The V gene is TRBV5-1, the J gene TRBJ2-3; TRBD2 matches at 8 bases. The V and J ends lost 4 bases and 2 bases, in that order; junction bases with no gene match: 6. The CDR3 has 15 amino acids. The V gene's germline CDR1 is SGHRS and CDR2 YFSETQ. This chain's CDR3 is CASSPRGGSTDTQYF. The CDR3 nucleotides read TGCGCCAGCAGCCCCCGGGGGGGTTCCACAGATACGCAGTATTTT.

In DNA form, the CDR3 reads TGTGCCAGCTCACCACCAGGGGGCGCGAGCTATGGCTACACCTTC. Amino acids: CASSPPGGASYGYTF. V usage is TRBV18 and J usage is TRBJ1-2; 7 nucleotides agree with TRBD1. Unmatched junction bases numbered 5, after V lost 0 bases and J lost 4 bases. Germline CDR1 and CDR2: KGHSH and LQKENI. The CDR3 sequence is 15 residues long.

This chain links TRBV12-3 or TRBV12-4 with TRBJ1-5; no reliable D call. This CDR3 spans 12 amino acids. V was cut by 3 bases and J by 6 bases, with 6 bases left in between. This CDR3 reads CASSLEFQPQHF. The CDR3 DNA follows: TGTGCCAGCAGTTTGGAGTTTCAGCCCCAGCATTTT.

CDR3 nucleotides: TGCGCCAGCAGCTACCCTCCAGATACGCAGTATTTT. Amino acids: CASSYPPDTQYF. The chain couples TRBV5-1 to TRBJ2-3; no firm D call. Germline lookup yields CDR1 SGHRS and CDR2 YFSETQ. Trimming cost V 3 bases and J 4 bases, with 6 bases left between them. This CDR3 contains 12 residues.

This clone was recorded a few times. This CDR3 reads CASSLSLGGGTVNQPQHF. The CDR3 region has the DNA TGTGCCAGCTCACTCTCCCTAGGGGGGGGCACGGTTAATCAGCCCCAGCATTTT. J is TRBJ1-5 and V is TRBV18, with D tentatively TRBD1 (6 bases). Trimming cost V 4 bases and J 4 bases, with 23 bases left between them. This CDR3 spans 18 amino acids. In germline, CDR1 is KGHSH, CDR2 LQKENI. Variable domain in full (rest from reference TRBV18 and TRBJ1-5): NAGVMQNPRHLVRRRGQEARLRCSPMKGHSHVYWYRQLPEEGLKFMVYLQKENIIDESGMPKERFSAEFPKEGPSILRIQQVVRGDSAAYFCASSLSLGGGTVNQPQHFGDGTRLSIL.

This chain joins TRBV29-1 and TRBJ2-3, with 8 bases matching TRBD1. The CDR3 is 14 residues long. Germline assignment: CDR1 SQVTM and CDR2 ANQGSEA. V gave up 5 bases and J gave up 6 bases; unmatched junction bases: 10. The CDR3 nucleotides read TGCAGCGTTCTGGACAGGGTACCAGCGGATACGCAGTATTTT. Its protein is CSVLDRVPADTQYF.

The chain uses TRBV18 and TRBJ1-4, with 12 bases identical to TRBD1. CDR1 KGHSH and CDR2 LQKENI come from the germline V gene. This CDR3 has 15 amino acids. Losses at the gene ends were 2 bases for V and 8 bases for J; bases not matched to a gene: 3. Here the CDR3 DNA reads TGTGCCAGCTCACCATACGGGACAGGGGGCGAAAAACTGTTTTTT. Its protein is CASSPYGTGGEKLFF.